This TCR beta chain was profiled in a study of CD8+CD57+ T cells in acquired aplastic anemia (dated by TCRdb to the late 2010s). Context from the whole study: Extracted DNA from sorted CD4+ and CD8+ cells averaged around 3.2 ug, ranging from about 0.18 to 27.4 ug. A CD8+CD57+ expansion meant a frequency higher than the mean frequency seen in healthy subjects.

TCR beta VDJ combination and CDR3 sequence profiling used genomic DNA as the template. An Illumina HiSeq 2000 was used for TCR repertoire sequencing. The paper's data handling went like this. TRBV/TRBJ rearrangement plots, CDR3 size and DJ length profiles, and Simpson's diversity index were used to assess repertoires. The most abundant DNA sequence in the deep sequencing data was taken as the immunodominant clone. CDR3 amino acid sequences were screened for sharing across subjects and compared with published repertoires and the VDJdb database. TCRdb reworked the public reads: Q25 trimming with fastp, MiXCR clone assembly, productive beta chains retained. Each entry merges the rows of one CDR3 protein and shows their most common DNA and genes. The V and J calls here are based on TCRdb, not the publication. The sample table holds around 130,000 distinct CDR3 sequences, of which approximately 61% were seen once. The ten top clones hold roughly 32% of the sample.

Points the paper makes about the study in general: Patients and healthy controls showed no significant difference in CD8+ Simpson's diversity (P=0.060). Roughly 29 CD8+ CDR3 sequences were found to be shared between patients and controls, but these sequences appeared to be highly expressed in patients and within the immunodominant clones of the patients.

As for this clonotype: The antigen this receptor binds is unknown. Within one base of it there is no much larger clone, and no base qualities were kept.

Flow cytometry had shown CD8+CD57+ cell expansion in the patients selected for sequencing. All patients had severe acquired aplastic anemia diagnosed by International Study of Aplastic Anemia and Agranulocytosis and Camitta criteria. No therapy had been received by the patients at the time of blood sampling. TCR repertoires of sorted CD4+ and CD8+ blood T cells from severe aplastic anemia patients and healthy subjects were deep-sequenced in the study. In the USA, patient enrollment took place under clinicaltrials.gov protocols 00001620, 01623167, 00001397, 00071045, 00081523 and 00961064. Ficoll-Paque density gradient centrifugation was used to isolate peripheral blood mononuclear cells. Before DNA extraction, CD4+ and CD8+ T cells were sorted with FACS or magnetic beads. V is shortened by 7 bases, J by 2 bases, and the region joining them spans 6 bases. CDR1 is given as SNHLY and CDR2 as FYNNEI, both from the germline V gene. The CDR3 has 11 amino acids, counting the end cysteine and phenylalanine. Just CDR3 DNA is preserved here, 33 bases in frame from base 1.

The rearrangement combines TRBV2 with TRBJ2-7; no D gene can be assigned with confidence. This receptor was obtained from a human donor with aplastic anemia. Sequencing input: sorted CD4+, CD8+, or CD8+CD57+ T cells (not recorded which) from PBMCs. Here is the DNA: TGTGCCAGCACGGAAACCTACGAGCAGTACTTC. The resulting protein is CASTETYEQYF.